This T cell receptor beta chain derives from a study of blood T cell repertoires in COVID-19. Study background: Samples of COVID-19 (acute and convalescent) were obtained from the United States, Italy and Spain. Sources were T cells, B-cell-depleted T cells, or PBMCs; the material itself was cDNA or gDNA.

In the study's own analysis: Reference gene primer amplification yielded estimated nucleated cell counts. Profiled with immunoSEQ multiplex PCR; TCRdb holds only in-frame clones, not every one. V and J calls and clone size are given by that table; D and trimming were obtained from the DNA. Of about 24,000 clones in the sample, over 60% were seen once. The sample taken for sequencing was peripheral blood. The receptor was isolated from a woman of 80 years or more with acute or convalescent COVID-19.

This CDR3 is CASSQDHPGLVAYEQYF. CDR3 coding DNA: TGCGCCAGCAGCCAAGACCACCCCGGACTAGTGGCCTACGAGCAGTACTTC. The chain carries TRBV4-1 and TRBJ2-7; 7 bases agree with TRBD2. V lost 0 bases and J lost 2; bases outside the gene matches: 10. Germline CDR1 reads MGHRA; CDR2 reads YSYEKL. The CDR3 extends over 17 amino acids.